The entry that follows covers one T cell receptor (beta chain) sequence. The antigen remains undetermined. This specimen belongs to a study of cytomegalovirus exposure and HLA in healthy donors. Study-wide points: Cytomegalovirus status was reportedly diagnosed by the classifier with high specificity and sensitivity. Highest at DRB1 and lowest at HLA-C, TCR association rates differed among HLA loci in a later analysis. Accurate predictions that matched the HLA-A and HLA-B alleles of most subjects were reportedly made from TCR beta sequences.

PCR used 60 Vbeta primers and 13 Jbeta primers. This table comes from immunoSEQ multiplex PCR, and its TCRdb copy is limited to in-frame clones, with some not included. The sample includes 110,000 to 150,000 clones, roughly 80% of them seen just once. This CDR3 has 13 residues. V was cut by 5 bases and J by 12 bases, with 16 bases left in between. Germline CDR1 and CDR2: SGHTA and FQGNSA. This sequence joins TRBV7-2 and TRBJ1-4; D possibly corresponds to TRBD1 (6 bases). The clonotype originates from a man in his forties or fifties in good health and CMV-seronegative. Input material: PBMCs. In nucleotides, the CDR3 is TGTGCCAGCAGCCCCGGACAGAGATCGGAACTGTTTTTT. It encodes CASSPGQRSELFF.